The entry that follows covers one T cell receptor beta chain sequence. What it binds is unknown. The V end was cut by 5 bases, the J end by 8 bases, with 16 bases between. The germline V gene encodes CDR1 SGHVS and CDR2 FQNEAQ. CDR3 length equals 14 residues. Each CDR3 protein is one row after TCRdb ran MiXCR on the reads. The data show 75,000 to 95,000 distinct CDR3 sequences, more than 40% seen once. This entry belongs to a study of T cell repertoires in cytomegalovirus infection. Study at large: HLA-B-restricted CMV epitopes that are well studied, plus recently identified HLA-C-restricted ones, were used by the study. CMV infection and matching HLA type were both indicated by public TCR beta signatures. Study results and caveats: CMV-specific TCR beta clonotypes restricted by HLA-C were the ones dominating the ex vivo response.

The rearrangement uses TRBV7-8 and TRBJ1-5; maybe TRBD1 (6 bases). This receptor was taken from a human donor in good health (CMV status not recorded). Some clones in this sample may be carry-over from other donors' samples. The specimen was CD8+ T cells from cultured PBMCs, collected from culture after CMV antigen stimulation. The CDR3 nucleotides read TGTGCCAGCAGCCCTCAGGGGCGGGCGGAGCCCCAGCATTTT. It specifies CASSPQGRAEPQHF.